A selection of T cell receptor beta chains follows, all from one sample in a study of OX40 agonist ivuxolimab in advanced cancers. The data were produced by immunoSEQ multiplex PCR, yet TCRdb's version contains in-frame clones alone and is incomplete. The sample yields tens of thousands of clones, around 86% seen once. This sample comprised CD4+ or CD8+ T cells sorted from blood, obtained in a trial of the OX40 agonist ivuxolimab. Every receptor here comes from an adult with an advanced solid tumor such as melanoma, head and neck, liver or kidney cancer. Each CDR3 is given with its conserved first and last residue. A D gene is named only where the DNA matches it firmly. Some rows mark clone size as missing; the rest say once, few, many or name a class of expanded clone.

D | size | J | V | CDR3 | DNA
TRBD1 | . | TRBJ2-4 | TRBV29-1 | CSATRGTGGSDIQYF | TGCAGCGCAACTCGTGGGACAGGGGGGAGTGACATTCAGTACTTC
TRBD1 | . | TRBJ2-3 | TRBV5-1 | CASSPQQGASADTQYF | TGCGCCAGCAGCCCCCAACAGGGGGCGTCCGCAGATACGCAGTATTTT
TRBD1 | . | TRBJ1-1 | TRBV7-2 | CASTTETGSGTEAFF | TGTGCCAGCACCACTGAGACAGGGAGTGGGACTGAAGCTTTCTTT
TRBD1 | once | TRBJ2-7 | TRBV18 | CASSPQRGQGAYEQYF | TGTGCCAGCTCACCCCAGCGGGGACAGGGGGCCTACGAGCAGTACTTC
TRBD2 | once | TRBJ2-3 | TRBV4-3 | CASSRSQPGTSGGMGDTQYF | TGCGCCAGCAGCCGTTCCCAACCGGGGACTAGCGGGGGGATGGGAGATACGCAGTATTTT
. | few | TRBJ2-3 | TRBV2 | CASRALVDTQYF | TGTGCCAGCAGGGCACTAGTCGATACGCAGTATTTT
. | . | TRBJ1-1 | TRBV23-1 | CASSPTPGTEAFF | TGCGCCAGCAGTCCGACCCCAGGGACTGAAGCTTTCTTT
TRBD1 | . | TRBJ1-6 | TRBV5-4 | CASSSDRAKESPLHF | TGTGCCAGCAGTTCTGACAGGGCTAAAGAATCACCCCTCCACTTT
. | . | TRBJ1-4 | TRBV19 | CASSIRGSGEKLFF | TGTGCCAGTAGTATTCGGGGATCTGGGGAAAAACTGTTTTTT
. | . | TRBJ2-4 | TRBV4-1 | CASSQEEGGRQLAKNIQYF | TGCGCCAGCAGCCAAGAGGAGGGGGGCAGACAACTAGCCAAAAACATTCAGTACTTC
TRBD1 | . | TRBJ1-2 | TRBV6-1 | CASTTGGGNYGYTF | TGTGCCAGCACGACAGGGGGGGGTAACTATGGCTACACCTTC